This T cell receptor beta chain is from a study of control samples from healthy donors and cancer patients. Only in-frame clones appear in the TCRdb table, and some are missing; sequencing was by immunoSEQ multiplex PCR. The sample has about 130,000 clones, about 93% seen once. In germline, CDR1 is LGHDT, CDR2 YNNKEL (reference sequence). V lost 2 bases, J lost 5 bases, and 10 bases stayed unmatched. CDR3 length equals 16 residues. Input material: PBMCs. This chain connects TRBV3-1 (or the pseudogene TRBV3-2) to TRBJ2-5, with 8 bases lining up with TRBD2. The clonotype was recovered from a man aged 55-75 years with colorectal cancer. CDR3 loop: CASSQTNAGGIETQYF. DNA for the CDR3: TGTGCCAGCAGCCAAACTAACGCGGGGGGAATCGAGACCCAGTACTTC.